This T cell receptor (beta chain) was recovered during a study of beta chain features in type 1 diabetes. Turning to the study itself: Investigators examined 107,917,701 sorted cells across all samples.

The germline V gene has CDR1 SGHRS and CDR2 YFSETQ. This CDR3 comprises 16 residues. Trimming left V 4 bases short and J 1 base short, with 16 bases between. What was sequenced were expressed TCRB transcripts, since all of the isolated RNA had been reverse transcribed. Reads from naive, central memory and regulatory T cell samples averaged around 3.6 million. The assay was immunoSEQ multiplex PCR, and TCRdb's table has in-frame clones only and misses some. The sample contains hundreds of thousands of clones, 10% to 15% of which appear only once. What was sequenced was naive CD4+ T cells from blood. The source is a man between 18 and 35 years old in good health. The chain employs TRBV5-1 and TRBJ2-3; D perhaps matches TRBD2 (7 bases). The chain's CDR3 is CASSGARGGRTDTQYF. The CDR3 bases are TGCGCCAGCAGCGGAGCGAGGGGGGGGCGCACAGATACGCAGTATTTT.